This TCR beta chain was captured in a study of blood T cell repertoires in COVID-19. Study-level information: Nucleic acid was either cDNA or gDNA, and it came from T cells, B-cell-depleted T cells, or PBMCs.

Per germline, CDR1 SNHLY and CDR2 FYNNEI. Trimming cost V 8 bases and J 3 bases; bases outside gene matches: 11. The CDR3 covers 15 residues. Per the original methods: Quantification of nucleated cells was approximated via reference gene primer amplification. Data came from immunoSEQ multiplex PCR; TCRdb stores just in-frame clones and leaves some out. V and J calls and clone size come straight from that table; D and trimming were deduced from the DNA. This table holds roughly 90,000 clones, 80% to 85% found once. This clonotype was obtained from an elderly woman with active or convalescent COVID-19. The chain is built from TRBV2 and TRBJ2-7; TRBD2 matches at 9 bases. The specimen sequenced was peripheral blood. Here the CDR3 DNA reads TGTGCCAGCCAACTATTAGCGGGAGAATTCTACGAGCAGTACTTC. It encodes CASQLLAGEFYEQYF.